One and the same sample provided the 7 T cell receptor beta chains below, sequenced in a study of blood T cell repertoires in COVID-19. Measured with immunoSEQ multiplex PCR; TCRdb has only the in-frame clones, and not every one. The repertoire has about 230,000 clones, about 91% of them found once; the top ten carry under 2.5%. Sequences were obtained from PBMCs or T cells enriched from blood (not recorded which). These TCRs come from a woman aged 40 to 50 with acute COVID-19.

This chain links TRBV9 with TRBJ2-6; D is undetermined. V was clipped by 1 base and J by 2 bases, with 7 bases between them. There are 15 residues in the CDR3. The germline V gene encodes CDR1 SGDLS and CDR2 YYNGEE. This chain's CDR3 is CASSVPPAGANVLTF. CDR3 bases: TGTGCCAGCAGCGTACCCCCCGCTGGGGCCAACGTCCTGACTTTC.

The CDR3 protein is CASSSGHEFYGYTF. As DNA, the CDR3 is TGTGCCAGCAGCTCAGGACACGAGTTCTATGGCTACACCTTC. V is TRBV7-2 and J is TRBJ1-2, with D possibly matching TRBD1 (5 bases). This CDR3 has 14 amino acids. With 4 bases removed from V and 4 bases from J, the gap between germline ends came to 13 bases. Germline V gives CDR1 SGHTA, CDR2 FQGNSA.

The table lists this clone with a few counts. This chain uses TRBV18 with TRBJ2-1, with 8 bases lining up with TRBD1. The CDR3 length is 16 residues. From germline, CDR1 is KGHSH and CDR2 LQKENI. The V and J ends lost 5 bases and 7 bases, in that order; junction bases with no gene match: 13. The CDR3 DNA follows: TGTGCCAGCTCAAACTCAGGGGGCCGGGGATTTAATGAGCAGTTCTTC. Translating gives CASSNSGGRGFNEQFF.

This clone has only a few counts. The CDR3 loop reads CASSVHDSGRNEQFF. CDR3 coding DNA: TGTGCCAGCAGCGTCCATGATAGCGGGAGGAATGAGCAGTTCTTC. V gene TRBV9 combines with J gene TRBJ2-1, with 10 bases that match TRBD2. Germline CDR1 is SGDLS and CDR2 is YYNGEE. With V trimmed by 2 bases and J by 7 bases, 6 bases remained unmatched. The CDR3 spans 15 residues. Variable domain in full (rest from reference TRBV9 and TRBJ2-1): DSGVTQTPKHLITATGQRVTLRCSPRSGDLSVYWYQQSLDQGLQFLIQYYNGEERAKGNILERFSAQQFPDLHSELNLSSLELGDSALYFCASSVHDSGRNEQFFGPGTRLTVL.

The V call is TRBV9, the J call TRBJ2-1, with D maybe TRBD2 (6 bases). The CDR3 is 18 amino acids. V was clipped by 0 bases and J by 5 bases, with 21 bases between them. CDR1 is SGDLS, CDR2 YYNGEE, per germline. In DNA, the CDR3 is TGTGCCAGCAGCGTAGCTACGGTGGGCGGGGTAGGAAACAATGAGCAGTTCTTC. This sequence encodes CASSVATVGGVGNNEQFF. The full variable domain, in which reference TRBV9 and TRBJ2-1 provide the parts outside the CDR3, is DSGVTQTPKHLITATGQRVTLRCSPRSGDLSVYWYQQSLDQGLQFLIQYYNGEERAKGNILERFSAQQFPDLHSELNLSSLELGDSALYFCASSVATVGGVGNNEQFFGPGTRLTVL.

With regard to this clone: In the same sample, other DNA sequences code for this CDR3. This rearrangement joins TRBV5-1 to TRBJ2-1; TRBD2 agrees at 10 bases. Germline V gives CDR1 SGHRS, CDR2 YFSETQ. J was trimmed by 4 bases and V by 2 bases; bases with no gene match: 3. CDR3 size: 15 residues. CDR3 protein: CASSLRTSGYNEQFF. The CDR3 nucleotides are TGCGCCAGCAGCTTAAGGACTAGCGGATACAATGAGCAGTTCTTC. The full variable domain, its missing parts supplied by reference TRBV5-1 and TRBJ2-1, is KAGVTQTPRYLIKTRGQQVTLSCSPISGHRSVSWYQQTPGQGLQFLFEYFSETQRNKGNFPGRFSGRQFSNSRSEMNVSTLELGDSALYLCASSLRTSGYNEQFFGPGTRLTVL.

This clone was observed a single time. The rearrangement joins TRBV30 to TRBJ1-2; 8 bases map to TRBD1. The junction had 16 bases not matched to a gene; V was cut back by 3 bases and J by 4 bases. Germline values: CDR1 GTSNPN, CDR2 SVGIG (reference sequence). CDR3 length equals 17 residues. The CDR3 DNA reads TGTGCCTGGAGACCCCGGGACAGGCGCCTTGGGGGCTATGGCTACACCTTC. It yields the protein CAWRPRDRRLGGYGYTF.